Following are 26 T cell receptor beta chains from one sample sequenced in a study of sequential checkpoint blockade in melanoma. Indicated treatment: randomized to nivolumab then ipilimumab (arm A) or the reverse (arm B). Libraries were prepared by immunoSEQ multiplex PCR; TCRdb keeps only in-frame clonotypes and omits some of them. The sample holds over 8,000 clones, roughly 72% seen once. The sample was CD8+ T cells sorted from blood (inferred from file names), taken from a patient given nivolumab and ipilimumab in sequence. Receptors were obtained from a human donor with melanoma.

V gene TRBV6-5 combines with J gene TRBJ2-7, with D perhaps TRBD1 (6 bases). The CDR3 covers 14 residues. Per germline, CDR1 MNHEY and CDR2 SVGAGI. V lost 2 bases and J lost 2, with 10 bases in between. CDR3 nucleotide sequence: TGTGCCAGCAGTTACGAAGGGGGAGCCTACGAGCAGTACTTC. Its protein is CASSYEGGAYEQYF.

V gene TRBV9 combines with J gene TRBJ1-4; TRBD1 matches at 7 bases. The V gene end was trimmed by 4 bases and the J gene end by 8 bases; junction bases not matched to a gene: 17. Germline V lookup: CDR1 SGDLS, CDR2 YYNGEE. This CDR3 spans 17 amino acids. CDR3 protein: CASSPERYRGTGEKLFF. CDR3 in DNA: TGTGCCAGCAGCCCCGAAAGGTACAGGGGTACTGGCGAAAAACTGTTTTTT.

This clone was picked up one time. The chain has TRBV4-1 and TRBJ1-5; D remains ambiguous. In germline, CDR1 is MGHRA, CDR2 YSYEKL. Trimming stripped 0 bases from V and 4 bases from J, with 16 bases between. The CDR3 totals 17 residues. The CDR3 sequence: CASSQEMMRVVNQPQHF. CDR3 nucleotides: TGCGCCAGCAGCCAAGAGATGATGCGAGTGGTGAATCAGCCCCAGCATTTT.

This sequence joins TRBV4-3 and TRBJ2-3; D may be TRBD1 (5 bases). The V and J ends lost 0 bases and 0 bases respectively, with 13 bases between them. The CDR3 totals 17 residues. Per the germline V gene, CDR1 is LGHNA and CDR2 is YSLEER. CDR3 coding DNA: TGCGCCAGCAGCCAAGATTTCCAGGGAACTAGCACAGATACGCAGTATTTT. Its translation is CASSQDFQGTSTDTQYF.

This clone was seen more than once but under ten times. V usage is TRBV5-4 and J usage is TRBJ2-7; the D is unclear. CDR3 length: 14 amino acids. The V end was cut by 1 base, the J end by 6 bases, with 14 bases between. The germline V gene encodes CDR1 SGHNT and CDR2 YYREEE (reference sequence). As DNA, the CDR3 is TGTGCCAGCAGCTTGTCTTACCGAACGGGCGAGCAGTACTTC. Translation: CASSLSYRTGEQYF.

The chain carries TRBV6-5 and TRBJ2-1; 8 bases agree with TRBD2. The germline CDR1 and CDR2 sequences are MNHEY and SVGAGI. The CDR3 spans 13 residues. The V gene end was trimmed by 7 bases and the J gene end by 5 bases; junction bases not matched to a gene: 4. The chain's CDR3 is CASTGGVNNEQFF. The CDR3 coding sequence is TGTGCCAGCACCGGGGGGGTCAACAATGAGCAGTTCTTC.

V usage is TRBV5-6 and J usage is TRBJ2-7, with TRBD1 identical over 7 bases. The trim removed 4 bases at V and 3 bases at J, leaving 4 bases unmatched. Germline CDR1 and CDR2: SGHDT and YYEEEE. This CDR3 has 13 residues. DNA of the CDR3: TGTGCCAGCAGCCTGGGACAGAGCTACGAGCAGTACTTC. Protein product: CASSLGQSYEQYF. The variable domain in full, completed from reference TRBV5-6 and TRBJ2-7, reads DAGVTQSPTHLIKTRGQQVTLRCSPKSGHDTVSWYQQALGQGPQFIFQYYEEEERQRGNFPDRFSGHQFPNYSSELNVNALLLGDSALYLCASSLGQSYEQYFGPGTRLTVT.

The V and J genes are TRBV7-2 and TRBJ2-7, with 11 nucleotides matching TRBD2. CDR1 and CDR2 from the germline V gene are SGHTA and FQGNSA. V gave up 5 bases and J gave up 3 bases; unmatched junction bases: 18. The CDR3 runs 19 residues. This chain's CDR3 is CASSDNLGTSGTPLYEQYF. The CDR3 coding sequence is TGTGCCAGCAGCGACAATCTCGGGACTAGCGGTACCCCCCTCTACGAGCAGTACTTC.

The V gene is TRBV5-4, the J gene TRBJ2-7; possible D gene TRBD2, 5 bases. Germline values: CDR1 SGHNT, CDR2 YYREEE (reference sequence). The CDR3 has 14 residues. Deletions cut 5 bases from V and 0 bases from J, with 12 bases between. This CDR3 reads CASSFGVSSYEQYF. The DNA of the CDR3 is TGTGCCAGCAGTTTCGGGGTGAGCTCCTACGAGCAGTACTTC. Full variable domain (remainder filled in from reference TRBV5-4 and TRBJ2-7): ETGVTQSPTHLIKTRGQQVTLRCSSQSGHNTVSWYQQALGQGPQFIFQYYREEENGRGNFPPRFSGLQFPNYSSELNVNALELDDSALYLCASSFGVSSYEQYFGPGTRLTVT.

V and J are TRBV6-5 and TRBJ1-1; D remains ambiguous. This CDR3 spans 14 amino acids. V was trimmed by 0 bases and J by 0 bases, leaving 5 bases between them. Germline V gene sequence: CDR1 MNHEY, CDR2 SVGAGI. The CDR3 sequence is CASSYSRVNTEAFF. Here the CDR3 DNA reads TGTGCCAGCAGTTACTCAAGAGTGAACACTGAAGCTTTCTTT.

This clone appeared a single time. CDR3 sequence reads: CASSMKGGKANYGYTF. The CDR3 bases are TGTGCCAGTAGTATGAAGGGGGGGAAAGCTAACTATGGCTACACCTTC. The rearrangement joins TRBV19 to TRBJ1-2; D perhaps matches TRBD1 (6 bases). This CDR3 spans 16 amino acids. CDR1 and CDR2 from the germline V gene are LNHDA and SQIVND (reference sequence). Trimming pared 3 bases from V and 0 bases from J, leaving 14 bases between.

J is TRBJ2-7 and V is TRBV13, with a possible D match to TRBD2 (6 bases). V dropped 3 bases and J dropped 2 bases, with 20 bases sitting between them. Germline V gene lookup returns CDR1 PRHDT and CDR2 FYEKMQ (reference sequence). The CDR3 is made up of 17 amino acids. The CDR3 sequence: CASSLGPEAGSTYEQYF. CDR3 bases: TGTGCCAGCAGCTTGGGCCCAGAAGCGGGTTCTACCTACGAGCAGTACTTC.

This clone was seen a handful of times. The chain joins TRBV5-8 to TRBJ1-2; D might be TRBD1 (5 bases). This CDR3 spans 13 amino acids. Germline values: CDR1 SGHTS, CDR2 YDEGEE. V was trimmed by 5 bases and J by 6 bases, leaving 14 bases between them. In DNA, the CDR3 is TGTGCCAGCAGTGGTCGCCCAGGGAATGGCTACACCTTC. The encoded protein is CASSGRPGNGYTF. Drawing the rest from reference TRBV5-8 and TRBJ1-2, the complete variable domain is EAGVTQSPTHLIKTRGQQATLRCSPISGHTSVYWYQQALGLGLQFLLWYDEGEERNRGNFPPRFSGRQFPNYSSELNVNALELEDSALYLCASSGRPGNGYTFGSGTRLTVV.

The rearrangement joins TRBV29-1 to TRBJ2-7, with D maybe TRBD1 (5 bases). V dropped 3 bases and J dropped 7 bases, with 10 bases sitting between them. The CDR3 is 11 amino acids. Germline V gene data show CDR1 as SQVTM and CDR2 as ANQGSEA. The CDR3 spells CSVEKGPEQYF. In DNA form, the CDR3 reads TGCAGCGTTGAGAAGGGGCCGGAGCAGTACTTC.

This sequence joins TRBV15 and TRBJ2-6; 7 bases fit TRBD1. V gave up 6 bases and J gave up 2 bases; unmatched junction bases: 10. The CDR3 totals 17 residues. Germline CDR1 reads LNHNV; CDR2 reads YYDKDF (reference sequence). The CDR3 loop reads CATRPDGQGAGANVLTF. CDR3 DNA sequence: TGTGCCACCAGACCAGATGGGCAGGGGGCTGGGGCCAACGTCCTGACTTTC.

In its sample, this clone ranks as medium-sized. The chain combines TRBV5-6 with TRBJ2-7; maybe TRBD2 (5 bases). V lost 4 bases, J lost 4 bases, and 9 bases lay in between. In germline, CDR1 is SGHDT, CDR2 YYEEEE. This CDR3 comprises 12 residues. The CDR3 loop reads CASSAPGYEQYF. CDR3 bases: TGTGCCAGCAGCGCCCCGGGGTACGAGCAGTACTTC.

The chain links TRBV5-8 to TRBJ1-3; 9 bases agree with TRBD1. CDR3 length: 15 amino acids. V trimming: 4 bases; J trimming: 5 bases; junction bases outside the gene matches: 7. Germline V gives CDR1 SGHTS, CDR2 YDEGEE. CDR3 amino acids: CASSHPGQGRNTIYF. CDR3 sequence (DNA): TGTGCCAGCAGCCATCCGGGACAGGGCCGAAACACCATATATTTT.

The CDR3 protein is CASSYSGTTPGGYTF. CDR3 DNA: TGTGCCAGCAGTTACTCCGGGACAACGCCGGGTGGCTACACCTTC. The chain carries TRBV6-5 and TRBJ1-2, with D possibly matching TRBD1 (6 bases). In germline, CDR1 is MNHEY, CDR2 SVGAGI. V shed 0 bases and J shed 7 bases, with 15 bases lying between them. The CDR3 runs to 15 residues.

This chain uses TRBV6-5 with TRBJ2-7; 9 bases are a match to TRBD1. J lost 4 bases, V lost 2 bases, and 3 bases had no gene match. This CDR3 is built from 14 residues. Germline CDR1 and CDR2: MNHEY and SVGAGI. As DNA, the CDR3 is TGTGCCAGCAGTTACGCCGGGACAGGGTACGAGCAGTACTTC. Translating it yields CASSYAGTGYEQYF.

The chain carries TRBV19 and TRBJ1-6, with TRBD1 identical over 8 bases. Germline CDR1 reads LNHDA; CDR2 reads SQIVND (reference sequence). The CDR3 is made up of 14 amino acids. Germline trimming cut 6 bases from V and 7 bases from J; bases unmatched to any gene: 5. The CDR3 loop reads CASRITGGNSPLHF. CDR3 coding DNA: TGTGCCAGTAGGATAACAGGGGGAAATTCACCCCTCCACTTT.

This clone turned up a few times. The chain joins TRBV18 to TRBJ1-3; unclear D gene. Trimming shortened V by 5 bases and J by 0 bases, and 8 bases separated the two germline ends. The length of the CDR3 is 14 residues. Germline V gene lookup returns CDR1 KGHSH and CDR2 LQKENI. CDR3 loop: CASSADASGNTIYF. The CDR3 bases are TGTGCCAGCTCAGCGGATGCCTCTGGAAACACCATATATTTT.

This chain connects TRBV27 to TRBJ2-7; 10 bases line up with TRBD1. Germline V CDR1 and CDR2: MNHEY, SMNVEV (reference sequence). The CDR3 loop spans 14 amino acids. The V gene end was trimmed by 0 bases and the J gene end by 7 bases; junction bases not matched to a gene: 3. Here the CDR3 reads CASSLSDRGREQYF. CDR3 bases: TGTGCCAGCAGTTTATCGGACAGGGGGAGGGAGCAGTACTTC.

The chain has TRBV7-3 and TRBJ2-7; D not certain. Germline loops: CDR1 SGHTA, CDR2 FQGTGA. Trimming cost V 3 bases and J 2 bases, with 8 bases left between them. CDR3 length: 13 amino acids. The CDR3 DNA follows: TGTGCCAGCAGCTTGAGTGATCCCTACGAGCAGTACTTC. This encodes CASSLSDPYEQYF.

This clone has more than one count but fewer than ten. The V and J genes are TRBV9 and TRBJ1-6; TRBD1 matches 7 bases. The CDR3 has 17 amino acids. Germline loops: CDR1 SGDLS, CDR2 YYNGEE. V trimming: 3 bases; J trimming: 3 bases; junction bases outside the gene matches: 9. CDR3 residues: CASSGRTGENYNSPLHF. For the CDR3, the DNA is TGTGCCAGCAGCGGGCGAACAGGGGAAAACTATAATTCACCCCTCCACTTT.

The CDR3 reads CASSPGQRSYEQYF. The DNA of the CDR3 is TGCGCCAGCAGTCCCGGACAGCGTTCCTACGAGCAGTACTTC. The chain employs TRBV4-1 and TRBJ2-7, with D possibly being TRBD1 (6 bases). Deletions cut 6 bases from V and 1 base from J, with 13 bases between. Germline-derived CDR1 and CDR2 are MGHRA and YSYEKL. The CDR3 sequence is 14 residues long.

The chain couples TRBV6-1 to TRBJ1-5, with D maybe TRBD1 (5 bases). Trimming stripped 1 base from V and 9 bases from J, with 13 bases between. Germline V gene sequence: CDR1 MNHNS, CDR2 SASEGT. The CDR3 extends over 14 amino acids. CDR3 nucleotides: TGTGCCAGCAGTGAAGACGGGGGATCGGGGCCCCAGCATTTT. It is translated as CASSEDGGSGPQHF.